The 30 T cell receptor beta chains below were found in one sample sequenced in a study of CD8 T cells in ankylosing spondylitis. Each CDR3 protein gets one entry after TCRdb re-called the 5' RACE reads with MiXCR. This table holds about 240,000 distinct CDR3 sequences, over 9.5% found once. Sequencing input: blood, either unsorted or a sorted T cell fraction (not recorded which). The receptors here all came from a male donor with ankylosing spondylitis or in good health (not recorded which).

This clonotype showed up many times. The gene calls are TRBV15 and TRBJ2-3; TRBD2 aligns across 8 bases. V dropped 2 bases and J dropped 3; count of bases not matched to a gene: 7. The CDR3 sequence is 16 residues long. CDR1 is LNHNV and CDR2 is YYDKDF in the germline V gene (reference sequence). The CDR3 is CATSRTGAGVTDTQYF. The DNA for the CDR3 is TGTGCCACCAGCAGAACCGGAGCGGGGGTTACAGATACGCAGTATTTT.

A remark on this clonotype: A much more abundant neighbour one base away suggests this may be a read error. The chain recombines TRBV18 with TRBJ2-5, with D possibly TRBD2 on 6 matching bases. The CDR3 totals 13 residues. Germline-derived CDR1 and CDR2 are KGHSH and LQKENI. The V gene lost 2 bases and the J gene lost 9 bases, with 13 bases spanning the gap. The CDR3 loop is CASSPGVGEAQYF. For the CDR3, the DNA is TGTGCCAGCTCACCAGGCGTCGGGGAGGCCCAGTACTTC. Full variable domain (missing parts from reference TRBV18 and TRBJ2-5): NAGVMQNPRHLVRRRGQEARLRCSPMKGHSHVYWYRQLPEEGLKFMVYLQKENIIDESGMPKERFSAEFPKEGPSILRIQQVVRGDSAAYFCASSPGVGEAQYFGPGTRLLVL.

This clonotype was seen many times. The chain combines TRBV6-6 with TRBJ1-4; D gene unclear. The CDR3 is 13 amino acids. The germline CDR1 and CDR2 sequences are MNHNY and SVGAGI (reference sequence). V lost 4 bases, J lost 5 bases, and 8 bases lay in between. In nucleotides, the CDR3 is TGTGCCAGCAGTTCCTATACGAATGAAAAACTGTTTTTT. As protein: CASSSYTNEKLFF.

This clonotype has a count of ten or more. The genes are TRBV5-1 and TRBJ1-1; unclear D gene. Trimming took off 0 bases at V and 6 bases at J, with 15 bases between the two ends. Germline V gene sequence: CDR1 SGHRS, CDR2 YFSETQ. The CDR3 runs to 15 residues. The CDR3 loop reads CASSLAPSESAEAFF. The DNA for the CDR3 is TGCGCCAGCAGCTTGGCCCCCTCAGAGAGTGCTGAAGCTTTCTTT.

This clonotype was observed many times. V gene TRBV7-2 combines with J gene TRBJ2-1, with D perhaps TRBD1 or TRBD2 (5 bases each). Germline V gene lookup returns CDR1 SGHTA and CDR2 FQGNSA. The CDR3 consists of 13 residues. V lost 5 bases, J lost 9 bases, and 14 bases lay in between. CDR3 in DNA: TGTGCCAGCAGCCCCAGTGGGGGAAGTGAGCAGTTCTTC. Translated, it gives CASSPSGGSEQFF. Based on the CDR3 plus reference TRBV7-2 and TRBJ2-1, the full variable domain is GAGVSQSPSNKVTEKGKDVELRCDPISGHTALYWYRQSLGQGLEFLIYFQGNSAPDKSGLPSDRFSAERTGGSVSTLTIQRTQQEDSAVYLCASSPSGGSEQFFGPGTRLTVL.

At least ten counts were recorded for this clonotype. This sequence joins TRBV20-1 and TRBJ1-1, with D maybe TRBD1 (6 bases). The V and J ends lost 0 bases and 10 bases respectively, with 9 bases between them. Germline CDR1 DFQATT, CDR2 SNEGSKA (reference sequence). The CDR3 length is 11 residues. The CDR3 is CSAREQGRAFF. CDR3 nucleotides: TGCAGTGCTAGAGAGCAGGGGAGAGCTTTCTTT.

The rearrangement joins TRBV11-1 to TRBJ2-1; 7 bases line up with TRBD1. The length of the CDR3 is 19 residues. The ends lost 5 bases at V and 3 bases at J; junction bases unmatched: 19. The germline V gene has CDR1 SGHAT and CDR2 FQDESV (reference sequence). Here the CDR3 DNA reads TGTGCCAGCAGCCCACAGGGGACCCACCGCTTACGTATCTACAATGAGCAGTTCTTC. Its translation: CASSPQGTHRLRIYNEQFF.

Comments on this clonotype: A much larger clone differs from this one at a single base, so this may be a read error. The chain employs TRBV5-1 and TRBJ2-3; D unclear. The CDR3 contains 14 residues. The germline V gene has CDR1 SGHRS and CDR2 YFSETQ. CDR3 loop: CASSLRQSTVTQYF. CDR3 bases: TGCGCCAGCAGCTTGAGGCAGTCCACAGTTACGCAGTATTTT. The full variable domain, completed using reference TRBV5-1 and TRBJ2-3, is KAGVTQTPRYLIKTRGQQVTLSCSPISGHRSVSWYQQTPGQGLQFLFEYFSETQRNKGNFPGRFSGRQFSNSRSEMNVSTLELGDSALYLCASSLRQSTVTQYFGPGTRLTVL.

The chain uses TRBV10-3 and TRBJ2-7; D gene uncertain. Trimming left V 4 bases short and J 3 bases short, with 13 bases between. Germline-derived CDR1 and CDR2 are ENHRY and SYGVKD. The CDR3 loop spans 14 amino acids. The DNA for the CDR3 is TGTGCCATCAGTGGACAAGCAAAAAACTACGAGCAGTACTTC. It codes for CAISGQAKNYEQYF.

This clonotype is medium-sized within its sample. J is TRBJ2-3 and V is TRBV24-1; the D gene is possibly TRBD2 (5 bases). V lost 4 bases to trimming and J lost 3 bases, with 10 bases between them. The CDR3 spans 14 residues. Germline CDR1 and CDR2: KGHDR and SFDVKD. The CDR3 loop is CATSEGRGTDTQYF. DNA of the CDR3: TGTGCCACCAGTGAAGGGAGAGGGACAGATACGCAGTATTTT.

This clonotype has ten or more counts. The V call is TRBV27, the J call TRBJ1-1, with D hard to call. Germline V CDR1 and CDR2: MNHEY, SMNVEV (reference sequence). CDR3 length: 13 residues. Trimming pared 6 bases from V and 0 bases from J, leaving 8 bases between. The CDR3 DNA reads TGTGCCAGCAGAAAGGGTTTGAACACTGAAGCTTTCTTT. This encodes CASRKGLNTEAFF.

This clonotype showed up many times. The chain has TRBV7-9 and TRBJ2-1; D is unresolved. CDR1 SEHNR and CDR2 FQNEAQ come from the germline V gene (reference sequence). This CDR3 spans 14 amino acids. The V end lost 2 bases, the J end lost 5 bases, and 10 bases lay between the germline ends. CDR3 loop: CASSLYQANNEQFF. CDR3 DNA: TGTGCCAGCAGCTTATACCAGGCCAACAATGAGCAGTTCTTC.

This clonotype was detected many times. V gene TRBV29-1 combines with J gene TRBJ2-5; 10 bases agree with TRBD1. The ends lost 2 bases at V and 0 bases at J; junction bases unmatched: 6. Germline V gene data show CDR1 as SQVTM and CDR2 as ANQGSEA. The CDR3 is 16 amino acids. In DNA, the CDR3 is TGCAGCGTTGAACCCCGGACAGGGGGGTACCAAGAGACCCAGTACTTC. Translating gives CSVEPRTGGYQETQYF.

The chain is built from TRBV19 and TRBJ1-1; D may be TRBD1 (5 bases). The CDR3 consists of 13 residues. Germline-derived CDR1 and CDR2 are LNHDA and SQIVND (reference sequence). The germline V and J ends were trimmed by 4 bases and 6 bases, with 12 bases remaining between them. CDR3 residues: CASSNQGVAEAFF. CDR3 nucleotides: TGTGCCAGTAGTAATCAGGGTGTCGCTGAAGCTTTCTTT.

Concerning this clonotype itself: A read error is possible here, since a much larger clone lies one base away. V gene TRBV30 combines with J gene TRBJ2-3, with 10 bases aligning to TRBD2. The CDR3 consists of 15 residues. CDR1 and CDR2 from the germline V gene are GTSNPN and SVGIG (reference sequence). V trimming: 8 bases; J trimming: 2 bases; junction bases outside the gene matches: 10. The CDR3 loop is CARHPGLAATDTQYF. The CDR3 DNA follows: TGTGCCCGGCACCCTGGACTAGCGGCCACAGATACGCAGTATTTT.

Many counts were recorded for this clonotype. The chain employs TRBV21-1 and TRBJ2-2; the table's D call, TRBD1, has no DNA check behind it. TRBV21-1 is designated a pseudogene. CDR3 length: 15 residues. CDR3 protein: CASSSRTGCPGELFF. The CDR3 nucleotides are TGTGCCAGCAGCTCCCGGACAGGATGTCCCGGGGAGCTGTTTTTT.

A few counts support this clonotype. CDR3 DNA: TGTGCCAGCAGTTCGTTGACAGGGGACGGCACTAATGAAAAACTGTTTTTT. Translated, it gives CASSSLTGDGTNEKLFF. The gene calls are TRBV12-3 or TRBV12-4 and TRBJ1-4; the match to TRBD1 covers 8 bases. The CDR3 is 17 residues long. The V and J ends lost 4 bases and 2 bases, in that order; junction bases with no gene match: 9.

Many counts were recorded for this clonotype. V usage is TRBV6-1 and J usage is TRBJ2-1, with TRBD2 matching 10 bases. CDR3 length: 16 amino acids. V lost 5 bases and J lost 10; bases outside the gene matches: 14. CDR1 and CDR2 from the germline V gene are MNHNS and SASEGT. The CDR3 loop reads CASSTSSGGLFREQFF. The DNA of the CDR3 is TGTGCCAGCAGTACATCTAGCGGGGGTTTGTTCCGGGAGCAGTTCTTC.

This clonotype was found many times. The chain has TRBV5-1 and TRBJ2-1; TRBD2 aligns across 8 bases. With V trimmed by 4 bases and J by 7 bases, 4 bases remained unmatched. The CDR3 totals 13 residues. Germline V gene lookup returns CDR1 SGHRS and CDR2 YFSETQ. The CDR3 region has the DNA TGCGCCAGCAGCAAACTAGCGGTTAATGAGCAGTTCTTC. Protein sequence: CASSKLAVNEQFF.

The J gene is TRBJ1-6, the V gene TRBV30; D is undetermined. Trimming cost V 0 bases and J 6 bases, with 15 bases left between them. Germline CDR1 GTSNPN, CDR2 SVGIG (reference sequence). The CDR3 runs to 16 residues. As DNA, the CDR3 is TGTGCCTGGAGTGTACCGTGGGCAGTCTCTAATTCACCCCTCCACTTT. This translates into CAWSVPWAVSNSPLHF. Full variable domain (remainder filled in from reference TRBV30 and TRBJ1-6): SQTIHQWPATLVQPVGSPLSLECTVEGTSNPNLYWYRQAAGRGLQLLFYSVGIGQISSEVPQNLSASRPQDRQFILSSKKLLLSDSGFYLCAWSVPWAVSNSPLHFGNGTRLTVT.

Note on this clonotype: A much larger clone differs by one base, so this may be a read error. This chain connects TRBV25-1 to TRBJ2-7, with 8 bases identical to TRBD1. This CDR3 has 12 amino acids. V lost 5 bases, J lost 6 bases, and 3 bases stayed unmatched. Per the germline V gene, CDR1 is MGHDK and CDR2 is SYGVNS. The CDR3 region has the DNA TGTGCCAGCAGTAGACAGGGGACCGAGCAGTACTTC. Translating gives CASSRQGTEQYF.

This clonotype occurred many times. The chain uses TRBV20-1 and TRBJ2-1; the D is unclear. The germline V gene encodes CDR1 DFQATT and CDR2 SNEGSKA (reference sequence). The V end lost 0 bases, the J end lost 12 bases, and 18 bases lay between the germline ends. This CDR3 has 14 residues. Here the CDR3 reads CSARDVGRTTPQFF. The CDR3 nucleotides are TGCAGTGCTAGAGATGTAGGGCGCACGACGCCGCAGTTCTTC.

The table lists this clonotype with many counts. The CDR3 region has the DNA TGTGCCTGGAGCCAGAGTACAGGGTTGGATACGCAGTATTTT. Translated: CAWSQSTGLDTQYF. V is TRBV30 and J is TRBJ2-3, with D perhaps matching TRBD1 (6 bases). V dropped 3 bases and J dropped 6 bases, with 16 bases sitting between them. CDR3 length: 14 residues. The germline gives CDR1 GTSNPN, CDR2 SVGIG (reference sequence). The full variable domain, completed using reference TRBV30 and TRBJ2-3, is SQTIHQWPATLVQPVGSPLSLECTVEGTSNPNLYWYRQAAGRGLQLLFYSVGIGQISSEVPQNLSASRPQDRQFILSSKKLLLSDSGFYLCAWSQSTGLDTQYFGPGTRLTVL.

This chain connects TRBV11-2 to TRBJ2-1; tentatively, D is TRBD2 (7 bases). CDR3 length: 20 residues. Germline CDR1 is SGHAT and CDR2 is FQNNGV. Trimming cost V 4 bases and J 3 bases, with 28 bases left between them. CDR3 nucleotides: TGTGCCAGCAGCTCACAGGGACTATTTGCGGGGGTGGGGGACTACAATGAGCAGTTCTTC. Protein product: CASSSQGLFAGVGDYNEQFF.

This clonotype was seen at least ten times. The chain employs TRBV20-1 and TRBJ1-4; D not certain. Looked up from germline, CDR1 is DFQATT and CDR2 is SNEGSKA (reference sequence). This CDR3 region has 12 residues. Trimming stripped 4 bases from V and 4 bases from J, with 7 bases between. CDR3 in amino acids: CSAKSLNEKLFF. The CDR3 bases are TGCAGTGCTAAAAGCCTTAATGAAAAACTGTTTTTT.

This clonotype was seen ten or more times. DNA of the CDR3: TGCGCCAGCAGCCTTACTGGGACTAGCGGGATTGGCTCCTACAATGAGCAGTTCTTC. Its translation is CASSLTGTSGIGSYNEQFF. The chain recombines TRBV4-1 with TRBJ2-1, with 13 bases lining up with TRBD2. The CDR3 is made up of 19 amino acids. CDR1 is MGHRA and CDR2 is YSYEKL in the germline V gene. V gave up 4 bases and J gave up 0 bases; unmatched junction bases: 9.

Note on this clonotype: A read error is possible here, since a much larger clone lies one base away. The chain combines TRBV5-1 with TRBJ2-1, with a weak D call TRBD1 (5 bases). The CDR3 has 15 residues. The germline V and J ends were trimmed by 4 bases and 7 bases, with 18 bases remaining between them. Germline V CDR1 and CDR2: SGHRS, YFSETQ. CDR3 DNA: TGCGCCAGCAGCGAACGTGGACAAGGCGAGAATGAGCAGTTCTTC. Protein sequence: CASSERGQGENEQFF.

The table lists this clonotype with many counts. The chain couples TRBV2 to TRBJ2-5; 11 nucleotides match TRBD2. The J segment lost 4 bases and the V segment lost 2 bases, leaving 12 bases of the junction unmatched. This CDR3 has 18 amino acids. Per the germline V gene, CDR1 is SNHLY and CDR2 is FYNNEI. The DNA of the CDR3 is TGTGCCAGCAGTGAAATTCACGGGGGACTAGCGGAAACAGAGACCCAGTACTTC. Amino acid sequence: CASSEIHGGLAETETQYF.

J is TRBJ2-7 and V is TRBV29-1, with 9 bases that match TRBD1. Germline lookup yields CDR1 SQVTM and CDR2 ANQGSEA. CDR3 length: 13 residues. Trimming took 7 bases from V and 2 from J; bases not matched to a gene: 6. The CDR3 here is CSAARTGAYEQYF. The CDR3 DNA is TGCAGCGCTGCCCGGACAGGGGCCTACGAGCAGTACTTC.

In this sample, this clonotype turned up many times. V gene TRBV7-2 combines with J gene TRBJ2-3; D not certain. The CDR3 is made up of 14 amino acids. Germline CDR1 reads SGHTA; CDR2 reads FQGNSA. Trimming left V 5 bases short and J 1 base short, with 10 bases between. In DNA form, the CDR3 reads TGTGCCAGCAGCCCCGTTGGACGCACAGATACGCAGTATTTT. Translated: CASSPVGRTDTQYF.